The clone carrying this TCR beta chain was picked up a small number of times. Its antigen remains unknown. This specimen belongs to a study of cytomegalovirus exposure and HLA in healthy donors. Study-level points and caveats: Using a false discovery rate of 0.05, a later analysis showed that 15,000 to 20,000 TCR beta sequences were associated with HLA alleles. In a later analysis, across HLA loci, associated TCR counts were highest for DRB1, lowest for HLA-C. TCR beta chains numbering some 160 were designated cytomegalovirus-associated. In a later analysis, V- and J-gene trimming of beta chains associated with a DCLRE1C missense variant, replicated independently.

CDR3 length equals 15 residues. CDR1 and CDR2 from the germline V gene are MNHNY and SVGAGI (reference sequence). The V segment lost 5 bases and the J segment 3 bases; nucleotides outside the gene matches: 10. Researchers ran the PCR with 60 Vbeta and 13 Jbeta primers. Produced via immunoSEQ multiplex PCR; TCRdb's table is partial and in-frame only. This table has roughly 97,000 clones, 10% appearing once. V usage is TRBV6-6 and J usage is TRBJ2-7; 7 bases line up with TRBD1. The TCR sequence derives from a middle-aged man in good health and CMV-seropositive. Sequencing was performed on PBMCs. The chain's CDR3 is CASSVLGQPDYEQYF. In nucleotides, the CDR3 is TGTGCCAGCAGTGTCCTGGGACAGCCGGACTACGAGCAGTACTTC.